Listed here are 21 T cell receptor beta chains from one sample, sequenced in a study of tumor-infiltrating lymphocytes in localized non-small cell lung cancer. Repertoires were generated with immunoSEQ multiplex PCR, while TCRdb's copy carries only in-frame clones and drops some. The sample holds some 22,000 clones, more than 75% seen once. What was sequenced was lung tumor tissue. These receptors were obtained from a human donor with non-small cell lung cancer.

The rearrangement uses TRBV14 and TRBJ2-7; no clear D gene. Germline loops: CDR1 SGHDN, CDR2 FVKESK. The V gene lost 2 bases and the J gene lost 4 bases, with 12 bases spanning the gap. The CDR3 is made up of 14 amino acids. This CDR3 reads CASSQYPQSYEQYF. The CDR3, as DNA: TGTGCCAGCAGCCAATATCCACAGTCTTACGAGCAGTACTTC.

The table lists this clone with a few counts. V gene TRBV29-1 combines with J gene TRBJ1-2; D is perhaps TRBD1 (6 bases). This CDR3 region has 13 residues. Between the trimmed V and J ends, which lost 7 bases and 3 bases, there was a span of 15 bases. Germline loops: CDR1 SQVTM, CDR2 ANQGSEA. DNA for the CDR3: TGCAGCGCCAACAGGGTTGGTGACTATGGCTACACCTTC. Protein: CSANRVGDYGYTF.

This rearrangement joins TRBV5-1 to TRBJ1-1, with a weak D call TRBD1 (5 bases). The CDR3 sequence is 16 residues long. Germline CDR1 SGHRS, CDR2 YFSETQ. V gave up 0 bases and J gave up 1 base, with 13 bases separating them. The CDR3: CASSLGDGGWNTEAFF. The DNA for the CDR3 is TGCGCCAGCAGCTTGGGGGACGGGGGTTGGAACACTGAAGCTTTCTTT.

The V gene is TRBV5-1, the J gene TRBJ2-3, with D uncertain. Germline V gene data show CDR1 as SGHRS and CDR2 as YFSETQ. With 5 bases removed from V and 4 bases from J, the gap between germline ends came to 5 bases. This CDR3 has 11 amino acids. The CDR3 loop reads CASSGSDTQYF. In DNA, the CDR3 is TGCGCCAGCAGTGGGTCAGATACGCAGTATTTT.

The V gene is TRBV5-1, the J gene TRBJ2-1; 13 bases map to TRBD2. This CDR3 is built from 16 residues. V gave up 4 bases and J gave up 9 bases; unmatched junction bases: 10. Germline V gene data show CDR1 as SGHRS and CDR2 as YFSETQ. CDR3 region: CASSRTSGRATGEQFF. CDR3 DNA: TGCGCCAGCAGCCGAACTAGCGGGAGGGCCACTGGTGAGCAGTTCTTC. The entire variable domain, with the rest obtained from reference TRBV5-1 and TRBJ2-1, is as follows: KAGVTQTPRYLIKTRGQQVTLSCSPISGHRSVSWYQQTPGQGLQFLFEYFSETQRNKGNFPGRFSGRQFSNSRSEMNVSTLELGDSALYLCASSRTSGRATGEQFFGPGTRLTVL.

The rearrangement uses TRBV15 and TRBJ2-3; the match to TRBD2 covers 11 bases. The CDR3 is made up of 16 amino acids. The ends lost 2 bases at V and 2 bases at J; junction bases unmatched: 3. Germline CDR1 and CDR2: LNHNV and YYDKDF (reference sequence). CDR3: CATSRRLAGSTDTQYF. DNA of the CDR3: TGTGCCACCAGCAGAAGACTAGCGGGATCCACAGATACGCAGTATTTT.

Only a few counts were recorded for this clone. CDR3 coding DNA: TGTGCCAGCAGCTTTGGCCACAATGAGCAGTTCTTC. It specifies CASSFGHNEQFF. The rearrangement links TRBV7-2 to TRBJ2-1; D remains ambiguous. CDR1 is SGHTA and CDR2 is FQGNSA in the germline V gene. V shed 3 bases and J shed 5 bases, with 5 bases lying between them. The CDR3 consists of 12 residues.

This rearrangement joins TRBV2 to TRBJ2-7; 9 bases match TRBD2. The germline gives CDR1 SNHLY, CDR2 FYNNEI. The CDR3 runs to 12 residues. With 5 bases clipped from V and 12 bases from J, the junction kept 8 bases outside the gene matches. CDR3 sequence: CASSLAGPKPYF. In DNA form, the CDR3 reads TGTGCCAGCAGTCTAGCGGGACCGAAACCGTACTTC. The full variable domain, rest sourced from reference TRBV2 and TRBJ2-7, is EPEVTQTPSHQVTQMGQEVILRCVPISNHLYFYWYRQILGQKVEFLVSFYNNEISEKSEIFDDQFSVERPDGSNFTLKIRSTKLEDSAMYFCASSLAGPKPYFGPGTRLTVT.

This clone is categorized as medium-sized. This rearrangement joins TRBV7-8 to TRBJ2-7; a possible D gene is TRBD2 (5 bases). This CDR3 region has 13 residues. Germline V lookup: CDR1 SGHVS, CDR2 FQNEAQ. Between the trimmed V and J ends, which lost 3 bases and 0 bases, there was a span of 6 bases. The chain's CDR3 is CASSFGLSYEQYF. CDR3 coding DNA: TGTGCCAGCAGCTTTGGACTCTCCTACGAGCAGTACTTC.

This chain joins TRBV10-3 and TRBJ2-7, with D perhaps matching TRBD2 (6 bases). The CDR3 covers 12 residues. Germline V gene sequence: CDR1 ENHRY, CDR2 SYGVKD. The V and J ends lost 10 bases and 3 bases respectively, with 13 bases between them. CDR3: CATGRDNYEQYF. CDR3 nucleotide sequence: TGTGCCACCGGGAGAGATAACTACGAGCAGTACTTC.

In nucleotides, the CDR3 is TGCGCCAGCAGTGGTCTAGGGAGGAATGAGCAGTTCTTC. This sequence encodes CASSGLGRNEQFF. The chain links TRBV10-1 to TRBJ2-1; tentatively, D is TRBD2 (6 bases). Trimming cost V 4 bases and J 7 bases, with 11 bases left between them. This CDR3 region has 13 residues. Germline V gene data show CDR1 as WNHNN and CDR2 as SYGVQD (reference sequence).

The DNA for the CDR3 is TGTGCCAGCAGTCAAGGGGGGACAGGGAACAATGAGCAGTTCTTC. Amino acids: CASSQGGTGNNEQFF. The chain joins TRBV27 to TRBJ2-1; 9 bases line up with TRBD1. Germline CDR1 MNHEY, CDR2 SMNVEV (reference sequence). The CDR3 sequence is 15 residues long. J lost 5 bases, V lost 5 bases, and 7 bases had no gene match.

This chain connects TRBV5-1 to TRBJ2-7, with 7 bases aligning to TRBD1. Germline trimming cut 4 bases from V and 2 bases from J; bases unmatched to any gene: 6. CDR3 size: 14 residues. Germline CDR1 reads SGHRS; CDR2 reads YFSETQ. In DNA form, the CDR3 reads TGCGCCAGCAGCCTCAGGACAGGAGCCTACGAGCAGTACTTC. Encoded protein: CASSLRTGAYEQYF.

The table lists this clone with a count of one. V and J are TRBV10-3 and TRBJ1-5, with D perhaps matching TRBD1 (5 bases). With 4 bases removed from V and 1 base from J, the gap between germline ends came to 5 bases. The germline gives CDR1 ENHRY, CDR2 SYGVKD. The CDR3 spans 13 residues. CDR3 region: CAISGQSNQPQHF. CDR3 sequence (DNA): TGTGCCATCAGTGGACAGAGCAATCAGCCCCAGCATTTT.

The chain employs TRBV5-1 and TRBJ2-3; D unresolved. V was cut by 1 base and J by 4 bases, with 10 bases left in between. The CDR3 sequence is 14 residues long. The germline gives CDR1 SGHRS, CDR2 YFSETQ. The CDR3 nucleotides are TGCGCCAGCAGCTTGATGTCCGTGGCAGATACGCAGTATTTT. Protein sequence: CASSLMSVADTQYF.

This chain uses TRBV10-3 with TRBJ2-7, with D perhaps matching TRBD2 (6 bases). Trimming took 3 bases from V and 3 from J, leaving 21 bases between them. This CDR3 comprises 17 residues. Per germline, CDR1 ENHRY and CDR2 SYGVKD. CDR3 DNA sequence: TGTGCCATCAGTGAAGGACTATCAAGACCCCGGGGCTACGAGCAGTACTTC. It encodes CAISEGLSRPRGYEQYF.

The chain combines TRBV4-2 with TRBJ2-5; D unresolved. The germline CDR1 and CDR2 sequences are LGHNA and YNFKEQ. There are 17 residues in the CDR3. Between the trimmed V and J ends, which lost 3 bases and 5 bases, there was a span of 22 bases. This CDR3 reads CASSQAFGDSFGETQYF. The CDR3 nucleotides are TGTGCCAGCAGCCAGGCCTTTGGTGATAGTTTTGGGGAGACCCAGTACTTC.

CDR3 loop: CAWSVLGHEQYF. The CDR3 DNA sequence: TGTGCCTGGAGTGTTTTGGGCCACGAGCAGTACTTC. The gene calls are TRBV30 and TRBJ2-7; D is unclear. CDR3 size: 12 residues. Germline V lookup: CDR1 GTSNPN, CDR2 SVGIG (reference sequence). V shed 0 bases and J shed 5 bases, with 8 bases lying between them.

CDR3 region: CASSQGLANTGELFF. In nucleotides, the CDR3 is TGTGCCAGCAGCCAGGGACTAGCGAACACCGGGGAGCTGTTTTTT. The chain has TRBV7-6 and TRBJ2-2; 8 bases align to TRBD2. J lost 0 bases, V lost 5 bases, and 2 bases had no gene match. This CDR3 has 15 residues. Looked up from germline, CDR1 is SGHVS and CDR2 is FNYEAQ.

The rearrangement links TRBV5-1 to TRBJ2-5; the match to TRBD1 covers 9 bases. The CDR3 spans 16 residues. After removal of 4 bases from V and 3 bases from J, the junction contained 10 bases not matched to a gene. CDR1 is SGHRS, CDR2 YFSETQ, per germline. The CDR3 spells CASSVDFGTGKETQYF. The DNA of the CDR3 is TGCGCCAGCAGCGTGGACTTCGGGACAGGGAAAGAGACCCAGTACTTC.

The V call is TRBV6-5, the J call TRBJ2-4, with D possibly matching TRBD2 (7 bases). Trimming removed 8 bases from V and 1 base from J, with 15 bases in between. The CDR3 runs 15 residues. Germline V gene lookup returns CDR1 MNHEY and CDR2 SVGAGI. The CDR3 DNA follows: TGTGCCAGCGCACGGGGGGCGAAGGCCAAAAACATTCAGTACTTC. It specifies CASARGAKAKNIQYF.